This entry lists 6 T cell receptor beta chains sequenced from one sample in a study of T cell responses to AZD1222 COVID-19 vaccine. Produced via immunoSEQ multiplex PCR; TCRdb's table is partial and in-frame only. The sample holds 150,000 to 200,000 clones, 91% seen once. The sequencing here drew on peripheral blood, taken on day 0 of AZD1222 vaccination. These receptors all stem from an adult in good health.

The V gene is TRBV2, the J gene TRBJ2-3, with D possibly being TRBD1 (5 bases). In germline, CDR1 is SNHLY, CDR2 FYNNEI. V was shortened by 9 bases and J by 3 bases, with 10 bases between the two germline ends. This CDR3 region has 12 residues. The CDR3 spells CASRRVTDTQYF. CDR3 coding DNA: TGTGCCAGTCGCAGGGTTACAGATACGCAGTATTTT.

The rearrangement links TRBV7-8 to TRBJ2-7, with 7 nucleotides matching TRBD2. V shed 2 bases, J shed 5 bases, and the junction held 6 bases outside the gene matches. Germline V gene lookup returns CDR1 SGHVS and CDR2 FQNEAQ. CDR3 size: 14 residues. The CDR3 loop is CASSLYGGGDEQYF. In DNA, the CDR3 is TGTGCCAGCAGCTTATACGGGGGAGGGGACGAGCAGTACTTC.

V usage is TRBV27 and J usage is TRBJ1-1; D unresolved. V lost 5 bases and J 5 bases, leaving 21 bases between the germline ends. The germline CDR1 and CDR2 sequences are MNHEY and SMNVEV (reference sequence). The length of the CDR3 is 16 residues. The CDR3 nucleotides are TGTGCCAGCAGTCAGGAGACCGGGCCCAAGAGTACTGAAGCTTTCTTT. It codes for CASSQETGPKSTEAFF.

Concerning this clone itself: The junction shows a germline mismatch at one end, possibly a read error. The genes are TRBV10-2 and TRBJ1-1, with 8 nucleotides matching TRBD1. The germline gives CDR1 WSHSY, CDR2 SAAADI. The CDR3 is 14 amino acids. The CDR3 region is CASGEIQGGTEAFF. In DNA, the CDR3 is TGCGCCAGCGGTGAAATACAGGGGGGTACTGAAGCTTTCTTT.

This chain links TRBV7-2 with TRBJ1-1, with unresolved D. The CDR3 totals 13 residues. Germline V gene data show CDR1 as SGHTA and CDR2 as FQGNSA. With 3 bases removed from V and 5 bases from J, the gap between germline ends came to 10 bases. DNA of the CDR3: TGTGCCAGCAGCTTGGGAAAAGGGACTGAAGCTTTCTTT. Translated, it gives CASSLGKGTEAFF.

V usage is TRBV6-6 and J usage is TRBJ2-2, with no clear D. The ends were cut back, 4 bases at V and 0 bases at J, with 3 bases in the middle. This CDR3 spans 13 amino acids. Germline CDR1 is MNHNY and CDR2 is SVGAGI (reference sequence). CDR3 sequence (DNA): TGTGCCAGCAGTTTCGCGAACACCGGGGAGCTGTTTTTT. It is translated as CASSFANTGELFF.